The rows below give T cell receptor beta chains drawn from one sample of a study of T cells in Graves' hyperthyroidism and ophthalmopathy. In TCRdb, the multiplex PCR reads were re-called with MiXCR into one record per CDR3 protein. The sample has about 580,000 distinct CDR3 sequences, around 45% seen once. The sample comprised peripheral blood or thyroid tissue (not recorded which). These receptors all stem from a woman younger than 30 with Graves' hyperthyroidism. Each CDR3 is given with its conserved first and last residue. The D gene is left open where the match is weak. Not every row has a clone size; where given, it reads once, few, many or a size class.

clone_size	v_call	d_call	j_call	cdr3_nt	cdr3_aa
many	TRBV4-1	TRBD2	TRBJ2-7	TGCGCCAGCAGCCAAGGGTGGCGGGAGGCCTCCTACGAGCAGTACTTC	CASSQGWREASYEQYF
-	TRBV19	-	TRBJ2-3	TGTGCCAGTAGTACCCCGGGACCATATACGCAGTATTTT	CASSTPGPYTQYF
-	TRBV10-3	-	TRBJ2-5	TGTGCCATCAGTGAATCTAGGGACCAGTACCAAGAGGCCCAGTACTTC	CAISESRDQYQEAQYF
many	TRBV20-1	-	TRBJ1-6	TGCAGTGGCATGGAGCAACCCAATTCACCCCTCCACTTT	CSGMEQPNSPLHF
-	TRBV12-3/TRBV12-4	TRBD2	TRBJ2-7	TGTGCCAGCAGTAGGGAGGGTGGGCCGCTGTACGAGCAGTACTTC	CASSREGGPLYEQYF
many	TRBV19	-	TRBJ1-5	TGTGCCAGTATAACAGGGCCTGGGAGCAATCAGCCCCAGCATTTT	CASITGPGSNQPQHF
many	TRBV5-8	TRBD1	TRBJ2-7	TGTGCCAGCAGCGCATCAACAGGGGTTGAGCAGTACTTC	CASSASTGVEQYF
many	TRBV6-5	TRBD1	TRBJ2-7	TGTGCCAGCAGTTACTCACCGGGACAGCACTACGAGCAGTACTTC	CASSYSPGQHYEQYF
-	TRBV20-1	-	TRBJ1-2	TGCAGTGCCAGCAGCCGGGACCGCGACTATGGCTACACCTTC	CSASSRDRDYGYTF
many	TRBV14	-	TRBJ2-7	TGTGCCAGCAGCCAAGGCTCGGGCGAGCAGTACTTC	CASSQGSGEQYF
-	TRBV10-3	-	TRBJ1-6	TGTGCCATCTCCCCGGGGACTAGCGGGAATTCACCCCTCCACTTT	CAISPGTSGNSPLHF
few	TRBV10-2	TRBD2	TRBJ2-1	TGCGCCAGCAGTGAGTCAGAAATAGCGGGGCTCTCCTACAATGAGCAGTTCTTC	CASSESEIAGLSYNEQFF
few	TRBV4-1	TRBD2	TRBJ2-5	TGCGCCAGCAGCCCGCGGGAGGGGAGAGAGACCCAGTACTTC	CASSPREGRETQYF
many	TRBV7-6	-	TRBJ2-7	TGTGCCAGCAGCTTAACGAGGTTCCATGGGCCGGAGGGGGAGCAGTACTTC	CASSLTRFHGPEGEQYF
many	TRBV5-4	-	TRBJ1-2	TGTGCCAGCAGATTGGGACGCGAGAACTATGGCTACACCTTC	CASRLGRENYGYTF